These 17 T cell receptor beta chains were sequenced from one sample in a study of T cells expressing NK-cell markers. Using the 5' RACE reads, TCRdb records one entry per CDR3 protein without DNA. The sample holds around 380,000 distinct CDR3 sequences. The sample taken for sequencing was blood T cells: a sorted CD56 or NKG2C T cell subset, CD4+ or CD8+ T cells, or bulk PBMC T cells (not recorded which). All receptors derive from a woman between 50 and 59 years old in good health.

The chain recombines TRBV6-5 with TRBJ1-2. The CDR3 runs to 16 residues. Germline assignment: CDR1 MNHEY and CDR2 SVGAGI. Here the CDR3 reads CASYGENPTIGYGYTF.

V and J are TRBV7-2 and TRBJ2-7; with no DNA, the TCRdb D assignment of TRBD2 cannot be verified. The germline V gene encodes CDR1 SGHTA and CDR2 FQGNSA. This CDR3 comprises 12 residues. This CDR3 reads CASSHTRNEQYF.

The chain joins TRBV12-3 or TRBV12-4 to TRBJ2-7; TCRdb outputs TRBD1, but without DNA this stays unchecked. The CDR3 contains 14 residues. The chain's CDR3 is CASTNRGLSGEQYF.

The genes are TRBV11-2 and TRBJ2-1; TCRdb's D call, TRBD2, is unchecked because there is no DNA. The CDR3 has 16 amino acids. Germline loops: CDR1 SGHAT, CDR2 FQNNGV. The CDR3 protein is CASSLEALSSYNEQFF.

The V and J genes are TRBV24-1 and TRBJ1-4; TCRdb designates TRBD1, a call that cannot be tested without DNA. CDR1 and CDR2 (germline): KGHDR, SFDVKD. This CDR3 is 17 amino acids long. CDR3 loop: CATSDFSNRGLNEKLFF.

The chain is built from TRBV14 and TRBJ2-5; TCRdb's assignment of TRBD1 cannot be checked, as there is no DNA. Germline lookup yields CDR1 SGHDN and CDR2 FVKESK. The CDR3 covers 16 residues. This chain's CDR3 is CASSQSGTSGLKTQYF.

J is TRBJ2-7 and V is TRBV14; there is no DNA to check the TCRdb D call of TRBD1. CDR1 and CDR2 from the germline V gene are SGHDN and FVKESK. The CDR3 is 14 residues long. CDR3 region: CASSQPRESYEQYF.

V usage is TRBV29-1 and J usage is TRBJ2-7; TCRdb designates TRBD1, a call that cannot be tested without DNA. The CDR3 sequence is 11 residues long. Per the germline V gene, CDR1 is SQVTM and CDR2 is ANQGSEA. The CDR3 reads CSALSGYEQYF.

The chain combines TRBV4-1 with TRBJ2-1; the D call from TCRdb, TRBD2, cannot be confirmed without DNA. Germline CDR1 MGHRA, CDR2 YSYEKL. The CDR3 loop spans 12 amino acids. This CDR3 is CASSFEREEQFF.

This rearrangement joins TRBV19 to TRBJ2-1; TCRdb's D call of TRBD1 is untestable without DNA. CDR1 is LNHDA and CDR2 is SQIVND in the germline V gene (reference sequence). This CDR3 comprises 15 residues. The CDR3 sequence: CASSTRGLSMSEQFF. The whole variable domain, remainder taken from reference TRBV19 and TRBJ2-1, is DGGITQSPKYLFRKEGQNVTLSCEQNLNHDAMYWYRQDPGQGLRLIYYSQIVNDFQKGDIAEGYSVSREKKESFPLTVTSAQKNPTAFYLCASSTRGLSMSEQFFGPGTRLTVL.

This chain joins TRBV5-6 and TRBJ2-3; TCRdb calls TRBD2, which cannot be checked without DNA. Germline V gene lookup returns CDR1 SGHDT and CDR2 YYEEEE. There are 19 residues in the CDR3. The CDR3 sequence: CASSLRMSSEWPSTDTQYF.

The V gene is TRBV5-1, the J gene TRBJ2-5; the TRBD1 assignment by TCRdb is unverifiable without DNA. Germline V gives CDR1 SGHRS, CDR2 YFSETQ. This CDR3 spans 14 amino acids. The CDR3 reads CASSFSGNRETQYF. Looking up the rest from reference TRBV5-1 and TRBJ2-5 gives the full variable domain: KAGVTQTPRYLIKTRGQQVTLSCSPISGHRSVSWYQQTPGQGLQFLFEYFSETQRNKGNFPGRFSGRQFSNSRSEMNVSTLELGDSALYLCASSFSGNRETQYFGPGTRLLVL.

The CDR3 loop is CASSLDRRRDTQYF. The chain is built from TRBV19 and TRBJ2-3; TCRdb reports TRBD1, a call that lacks DNA to check it against. The germline V gene encodes CDR1 LNHDA and CDR2 SQIVND (reference sequence). The CDR3 is 14 residues long.

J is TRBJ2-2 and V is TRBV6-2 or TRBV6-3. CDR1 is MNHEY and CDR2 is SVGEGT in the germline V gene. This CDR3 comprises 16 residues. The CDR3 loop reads CASSYSLVYVAGELFF.

CDR3 region: CASSRLRGERSSYNEQFF. V usage is TRBV11-2 and J usage is TRBJ2-1; there is no DNA to check the TCRdb D call of TRBD1. CDR3 length equals 18 residues. In germline, CDR1 is SGHAT, CDR2 FQNNGV.

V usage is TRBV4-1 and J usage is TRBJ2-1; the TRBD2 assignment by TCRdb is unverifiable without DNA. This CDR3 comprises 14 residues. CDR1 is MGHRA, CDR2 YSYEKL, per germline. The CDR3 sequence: CASSIGGSVGEQFF.

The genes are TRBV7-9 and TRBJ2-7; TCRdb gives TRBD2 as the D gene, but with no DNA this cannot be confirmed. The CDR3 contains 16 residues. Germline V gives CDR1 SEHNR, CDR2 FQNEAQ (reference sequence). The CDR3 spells CASSFPSGRANTEQYF. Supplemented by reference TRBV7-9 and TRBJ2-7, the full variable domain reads DTGVSQNPRHKITKRGQNVTFRCDPISEHNRLYWYRQTLGQGPEFLTYFQNEAQLEKSRLLSDRFSAERPKGSFSTLEIQRTEQGDSAMYLCASSFPSGRANTEQYFGPGTRLTVT.